One sample yielded the 10 T cell receptor beta chains listed below, sequenced in a study of CD8+CD57+ T cells in acquired aplastic anemia. The use of genomic DNA as template underpinned the TCR beta VDJ and CDR3 profiling. From the reads, TCRdb called clonotypes with MiXCR, one entry per CDR3 protein. The table shows about 160,000 distinct CDR3 sequences, with roughly 45% occurring only once. Sequenced patients had shown CD8+CD57+ cell expansion by flow cytometry. The source material was sorted CD4+, CD8+, or CD8+CD57+ T cells (not recorded which) from PBMCs. These receptors originate from a human donor with aplastic anemia.

The chain employs TRBV19 and TRBJ1-1; no reliable D call. Trimming left V 7 bases short and J 6 bases short, with 18 bases between. The germline V gene has CDR1 LNHDA and CDR2 SQIVND (reference sequence). The CDR3 length is 14 residues. Here the CDR3 reads CASTELGRGAEAFF. CDR3 in DNA: TGTGCCAGTACCGAGTTGGGCCGAGGAGCTGAAGCTTTCTTT.

As concerns this clonotype: Being one base from a much bigger clone, this may be a read error. V is TRBV20-1 and J is TRBJ1-4; 7 nucleotides align to TRBD1. The CDR3 sequence is 14 residues long. The germline V gene encodes CDR1 DFQATT and CDR2 SNEGSKA (reference sequence). Trimming removed 4 bases from V and 6 bases from J; junction bases left unmatched: 8. CDR3 residues: CSAKDAGGDEKLFF. DNA of the CDR3: TGCAGTGCTAAAGATGCAGGGGGAGATGAAAAACTGTTTTTT.

This rearrangement joins TRBV24-1 to TRBJ2-2, with 7 positions matching TRBD2. This CDR3 spans 14 amino acids. Germline CDR1 and CDR2: KGHDR and SFDVKD. Losses at the gene ends were 4 bases for V and 6 bases for J; bases not matched to a gene: 4. The DNA for the CDR3 is TGTGCCACCAGTGACATACTAGCGTCCGGGGAGCTGTTTTTT. Translating it yields CATSDILASGELFF.

This clonotype was picked up many times. The chain combines TRBV29-1 with TRBJ2-5; the D is unclear. There are 12 residues in the CDR3. The germline gives CDR1 SQVTM, CDR2 ANQGSEA. V lost 4 bases and J 1 base, leaving 7 bases between the germline ends. CDR3 bases: TGCAGCGTTGGGGTAGGCCAAGAGACCCAGTACTTC. Its protein product is CSVGVGQETQYF.

J is TRBJ2-3 and V is TRBV5-1; TRBD2 aligns across 13 bases. The CDR3 is made up of 16 amino acids. After removal of 4 bases from V and 3 bases from J, the junction contained 5 bases not matched to a gene. Germline V gene sequence: CDR1 SGHRS, CDR2 YFSETQ. CDR3 amino acids: CASSRTSGRLTDTQYF. The CDR3 region has the DNA TGCGCCAGCAGCCGGACTAGCGGGAGATTGACAGATACGCAGTATTTT.

The rearrangement uses TRBV19 and TRBJ1-2, with TRBD1 matching over 8 bases. The V gene end was trimmed by 0 bases and the J gene end by 4 bases; junction bases not matched to a gene: 10. CDR3 length: 17 residues. CDR1 and CDR2 (germline): LNHDA, SQIVND (reference sequence). For the CDR3, the DNA is TGTGCCAGTAGTATAGACTTCGACAGGGGTTTCTTCTATGGCTACACCTTC. This encodes CASSIDFDRGFFYGYTF.

This clonotype was seen just once. The J gene is TRBJ1-3, the V gene TRBV7-3, with D uncertain. The CDR3 consists of 13 residues. Trimming cost V 4 bases and J 4 bases, with 8 bases left between them. Germline CDR1 SGHTA, CDR2 FQGTGA. The CDR3 reads CASSSTSGNTIYF. The CDR3 coding sequence is TGTGCCAGCAGCTCTACTAGCGGAAACACCATATATTTT.

This clonotype was counted at least ten times. The chain links TRBV19 to TRBJ1-2; D gene unclear. This CDR3 is built from 14 residues. The germline V gene has CDR1 LNHDA and CDR2 SQIVND (reference sequence). Trimming took 8 bases from V and 0 from J, leaving 13 bases between them. The CDR3 region is CASSRALANYGYTF. CDR3 sequence (DNA): TGTGCCAGTTCCCGGGCCCTAGCTAACTATGGCTACACCTTC.

This chain links TRBV2 with TRBJ2-1; D unclear. The ends were cut back, 6 bases at V and 12 bases at J, with 12 bases in the middle. The CDR3 has 11 amino acids. Germline lookup yields CDR1 SNHLY and CDR2 FYNNEI. CDR3 in amino acids: CASSPRLVQFF. Written as DNA, the CDR3 is TGTGCCAGCAGCCCGAGGTTGGTGCAGTTCTTC.

The rearrangement uses TRBV7-9 and TRBJ2-7, with 7 bases identical to TRBD1. From germline, CDR1 is SEHNR and CDR2 FQNEAQ (reference sequence). V was pared by 6 bases and J by 3 bases, with 5 bases of the junction left unmatched. There are 13 residues in the CDR3. The CDR3 sequence is CASRSGTDYEQYF. Written as DNA, the CDR3 is TGTGCCAGCAGATCAGGGACAGACTACGAGCAGTACTTC.